These T cell receptor beta chains were read from a single sample in a study of technical replicates of blood from a few donors. Repertoires were generated with immunoSEQ multiplex PCR, while TCRdb's copy carries only in-frame clones and drops some. The sample shows approximately 75,000 clones, approximately 94% of them seen only once. The sequencing sample was made of T cells isolated from PBMCs. The receptors originated from a human donor in good health. The CDR3 runs from the conserved cysteine through the conserved F or W. A D gene is named only where the DNA matches it firmly. Some rows have no size entry. The others give once, few or many, or a class for an expanded clone.

V: TRBV9; J: TRBJ2-2; D: NA; size: NA; DNA: TGTGCCAGCAGCGTAGTAGGAGCGAACACCGGGGAGCTGTTTTTT; CDR3: CASSVVGANTGELFF
V: TRBV9; J: TRBJ2-7; D: TRBD2; size: NA; DNA: TGTGCCAGCAGCGTACAGGGGCTAGCGGGAACGTACGTTTACGAGCAGTACTTC; CDR3: CASSVQGLAGTYVYEQYF
V: TRBV4-1; J: TRBJ2-7; D: TRBD1; size: NA; DNA: TGCGCCAGCAGCCAAGATGACAGGGGTTACGAGCAGTACTTC; CDR3: CASSQDDRGYEQYF
V: TRBV4-2; J: TRBJ2-1; D: TRBD1; size: NA; DNA: TGTGCCAGCAGCCAAGAACAACAGGGGGATGAGCAGTTCTTC; CDR3: CASSQEQQGDEQFF
V: TRBV2; J: TRBJ2-3; D: TRBD1; size: NA; DNA: TGTGCCAGCAGTCCTAGGACAGGAATGGTCACAGATACGCAGTATTTT; CDR3: CASSPRTGMVTDTQYF
V: TRBV9; J: TRBJ1-5; D: NA; size: NA; DNA: TGTGCCAGCAGCGTAGGACTAAATCAGCCCCAGCATTTT; CDR3: CASSVGLNQPQHF
V: TRBV18; J: TRBJ2-2; D: NA; size: few; DNA: TGTGCCAGCTCACCACCCTCCGGGACACGGCTGTTTTTT; CDR3: CASSPPSGTRLFF
V: TRBV11-2; J: TRBJ1-5; D: TRBD1; size: NA; DNA: TGTGCCAGCAGCTCTCGGACAGGGGACAATCAGCCCCAGCATTTT; CDR3: CASSSRTGDNQPQHF
V: TRBV5-5; J: TRBJ2-1; D: NA; size: NA; DNA: TGTGCCAGCAGCTGGGGGACTGGGAACAATGAGCAGTTCTTC; CDR3: CASSWGTGNNEQFF
V: TRBV7-8; J: TRBJ1-4; D: NA; size: NA; DNA: TGTGCCAGCAGCGGCACAGTCTATCGTGAAAAACTGTTTTTT; CDR3: CASSGTVYREKLFF
V: TRBV7-8; J: TRBJ2-7; D: NA; size: NA; DNA: TGTGCCAGCAGCCACAATATTCAGGACAGATCGTACGAGCAGTACTTC; CDR3: CASSHNIQDRSYEQYF
V: TRBV15; J: TRBJ2-2; D: NA; size: NA; DNA: TGTGCCACCAGCAGATTCCCGGGACATATTACCGGGGAGCTGTTTTTT; CDR3: CATSRFPGHITGELFF
V: TRBV28; J: TRBJ1-2; D: NA; size: NA; DNA: TGTGCCAGCAGTACCCCCCGACAGGCTGGGAAAACTGGCTACACCTTC; CDR3: CASSTPRQAGKTGYTF
V: TRBV10-3; J: TRBJ2-5; D: NA; size: once; DNA: TGTGCCATCAGTGGGACTAACCAAGAGACCCAGTACTTC; CDR3: CAISGTNQETQYF
V: TRBV30; J: TRBJ2-1; D: NA; size: NA; DNA: TGTGCCTGGAGGGGGCCCGGCGATGAGCAGTTCTTC; CDR3: CAWRGPGDEQFF
V: TRBV2; J: TRBJ1-2; D: TRBD1; size: NA; DNA: TGTGCCAGCAGTGACACGGACAGGGATTACTATGGCTACACCTTC; CDR3: CASSDTDRDYYGYTF
V: TRBV7-2; J: TRBJ2-5; D: TRBD2; size: NA; DNA: TGTGCCAGCAGCGTGACTAGCGGGGGAGCAGAGACCCAGTACTTC; CDR3: CASSVTSGGAETQYF
V: TRBV2; J: TRBJ1-1; D: TRBD1; size: NA; DNA: TGTGCCAGCAGTGAAGTAACGGACAGGGTATTCTTT; CDR3: CASSEVTDRVFF
V: TRBV7-9; J: TRBJ2-7; D: NA; size: NA; DNA: TGTGCCAGCAGCTCACAGGGTGCACTTTGGGACTTC; CDR3: CASSSQGALWDF
V: TRBV5-4; J: TRBJ1-2; D: NA; size: once; DNA: TGTGCCAGCAGCTGGGGGGGGGATGGCTACACCTTC; CDR3: CASSWGGDGYTF
V: TRBV5-1; J: TRBJ2-5; D: TRBD2; size: NA; DNA: TGCGCCAGCTGGTCTAGCGGGAAGCAAGAGACCCAGTACTTC; CDR3: CASWSSGKQETQYF
V: TRBV10-3; J: TRBJ2-5; D: TRBD2; size: NA; DNA: TGTGCCATCAGTGAGTCGCGGGGGAGGGATGAGACCCAGTACTTC; CDR3: CAISESRGRDETQYF
V: TRBV4-2; J: TRBJ2-3; D: TRBD2; size: NA; DNA: TGTGCCAGCAGCTCACTAGCGGTCACAGATACGCAGTATTTT; CDR3: CASSSLAVTDTQYF
V: TRBV30; J: TRBJ1-1; D: TRBD1; size: NA; DNA: TGTGCCTGGAGTACAGGACAGGGCCATACTGAAGCTTTCTTT; CDR3: CAWSTGQGHTEAFF
V: TRBV5-6; J: TRBJ1-1; D: NA; size: NA; DNA: TGTGCCAGCAGCCGCGGGTACACTGAAGCTTTCTTT; CDR3: CASSRGYTEAFF
V: TRBV6-1; J: TRBJ1-1; D: NA; size: NA; DNA: TGTGCCAGCAGCCTTCAAAGGGGTGAAGCTTTCTTT; CDR3: CASSLQRGEAFF
V: TRBV28; J: TRBJ2-7; D: NA; size: NA; DNA: TGTGCCAGCAGTTACGGGGAAGAGCGCGAGCAGTACTTC; CDR3: CASSYGEEREQYF
V: TRBV25-1; J: TRBJ2-7; D: TRBD2; size: NA; DNA: TGTGCCAGCAGTGATCCGGGACTAGCGGGAGGGCTAAGAGAGCAGTACTTC; CDR3: CASSDPGLAGGLREQYF
V: TRBV30; J: TRBJ2-3; D: NA; size: NA; DNA: TGTGCCTGGAGGGAAGGGGTCGGTGCAGATACGCAGTATTTT; CDR3: CAWREGVGADTQYF
V: TRBV18; J: TRBJ1-4; D: NA; size: NA; DNA: TGTGCCAGCTCTCGGGGGGCGACTAATGAAAAACTGTTTTTT; CDR3: CASSRGATNEKLFF
V: TRBV6-1; J: TRBJ1-2; D: NA; size: NA; DNA: TGTGCCGTTGGGGGGGTCCATGGCTACACCTTC; CDR3: CAVGGVHGYTF
V: TRBV6-5; J: TRBJ1-2; D: NA; size: NA; DNA: TGTGCCAGCAGTTACTCGGCCGGGGTAGCTAACTATGGCTACACCTTC; CDR3: CASSYSAGVANYGYTF
V: TRBV29-1; J: TRBJ1-3; D: NA; size: NA; DNA: TGCAGCGGCAACTTCGGGGGTTTCTCTGGAAACACCATATATTTT; CDR3: CSGNFGGFSGNTIYF
V: TRBV5-1; J: TRBJ2-7; D: TRBD1; size: once; DNA: TGCGCCAGCAGCTGGGACAGGGCCTCCTACGAGCAGTACTTC; CDR3: CASSWDRASYEQYF
V: TRBV19; J: TRBJ1-3; D: TRBD1; size: NA; DNA: TGTGCCAGTAGTCCCCAGGGGGGATCTGGAAACACCATATATTTT; CDR3: CASSPQGGSGNTIYF
V: TRBV30; J: TRBJ2-1; D: TRBD2; size: NA; DNA: TGTGCCTGGACCACCGGAGGTAGCGGGAGCTTGAATGAGCAGTTCTTC; CDR3: CAWTTGGSGSLNEQFF
V: TRBV6-5; J: TRBJ2-7; D: NA; size: NA; DNA: TGTGCCAGCAGTTACTCCCCGTACGAGCAGTACTTC; CDR3: CASSYSPYEQYF
V: TRBV2; J: TRBJ1-2; D: NA; size: once; DNA: TGTGCCAGCAGTGATATTCGGGGGTCTTCTGGCTACACCTTC; CDR3: CASSDIRGSSGYTF
V: TRBV19; J: TRBJ2-7; D: TRBD2; size: NA; DNA: TGTGCCAGTAGTATAAGATCTAGCGGAACATCCTACGAGCAGTACTTC; CDR3: CASSIRSSGTSYEQYF
V: TRBV2; J: TRBJ1-2; D: NA; size: NA; DNA: TGTGCCAGCTATAGGGACACAAGATATGGCTACACCTTC; CDR3: CASYRDTRYGYTF
V: TRBV28; J: TRBJ1-2; D: NA; size: NA; DNA: TGTGCCAGCGGTCCGGACAGCTACTATGGCTACACCTTC; CDR3: CASGPDSYYGYTF
V: TRBV7-2; J: TRBJ2-1; D: NA; size: NA; DNA: TGTGCCAGCAGCTTAGGCTTCCTAGTCGAGCAGTTCTTC; CDR3: CASSLGFLVEQFF
V: TRBV28; J: TRBJ1-4; D: NA; size: once; DNA: TGTGCCAGCATCCATGGGGGGGAGCAGGAAAAACTGTTTTTT; CDR3: CASIHGGEQEKLFF
V: TRBV19; J: TRBJ2-1; D: TRBD2; size: NA; DNA: TGTGCCAGTAAATTGACGGGAGGCAATGAGCAGTTCTTC; CDR3: CASKLTGGNEQFF
V: TRBV19; J: TRBJ1-5; D: NA; size: once; DNA: TGTGCCAGTAGTATCGGTCACCGGGGTATAAATCAGCCCCAGCATTTT; CDR3: CASSIGHRGINQPQHF
V: TRBV6-5; J: TRBJ2-3; D: NA; size: few; DNA: TGTGCCAGCAGGGCCCTTGGAGATACGCAGTATTTT; CDR3: CASRALGDTQYF
V: TRBV5-6; J: TRBJ1-2; D: TRBD1; size: NA; DNA: TGTGCCAGCAGCCCCGGGGGGACAGGATATGGCTACACCTTC; CDR3: CASSPGGTGYGYTF
V: TRBV20-1; J: TRBJ2-7; D: NA; size: NA; DNA: TGCAGTTCCTGGGGGGATGAGCAGTACTTC; CDR3: CSSWGDEQYF